This TCR beta chain was sequenced in a study of CD8 T cells in Susac syndrome. The RNA input was about 0.45 to 1 ug, and it was reverse transcribed with random hexamers. TCRdb reanalysed the immunoSEQ multiplex PCR reads using MiXCR and keeps one entry per CDR3 protein. Of 180,000 or so distinct CDR3 sequences in the sample, just under 95% are singletons; the top ten hold 0.11% to 0.15%. The specimen sequenced was CD4+ T cells from PBMCs. The source of this sequence is a human donor in good health.

The CDR3 DNA follows: TGCAGCGTTGGTATACAGCCGCCTGAAGCTTTCTTT. Its translation is CSVGIQPPEAFF. The chain carries TRBV29-1 and TRBJ1-1; D unresolved. Trimming removed 4 bases at V and 6 bases at J, with 12 bases between. The CDR3 loop spans 12 amino acids. Germline CDR1 is SQVTM and CDR2 is ANQGSEA.